A selection of T cell receptor beta chains follows, all from one sample in a study of shared clonotypes between healthy human individuals. Clones were sequenced by immunoSEQ multiplex PCR, and TCRdb holds only the in-frame ones, with some missing. The data show about 480,000 clones, with less than 85% seen just once and 10% to 15% held by the top ten. The sequenced sample was PBMCs. The receptors were sampled from a woman in her thirties or forties in good health. Some clones in this sample may be carry-over from other donors' samples. Both conserved end residues are part of each CDR3. Each record gives: CDR3 DNA, CDR3 protein, clone size, CDR3 length, J gene, V gene, D gene. A D gene is named only where the DNA matches it firmly. Clone size appears in some rows only: once, few, many, or a class for an expanded clone.

CDR3nt: TGTGCCAGCAGTCCGTGGACAGGGAGCTACGAGCAGTACTTC; CDR3aa: CASSPWTGSYEQYF; abundance: NA; len: 14; j_gene: TRBJ2-7; v_gene: TRBV27; d_gene: TRBD1
CDR3nt: TGTGCCAGCAGCTTAGTACTAGCGGGAGGGAAAAGCACAGATACGCAGTATTTT; CDR3aa: CASSLVLAGGKSTDTQYF; abundance: many; len: 18; j_gene: TRBJ2-3; v_gene: TRBV7-2; d_gene: TRBD2
CDR3nt: TGTGCCAGCAGTTTATTTTCCGGGGGCGGAAATCAGCCCCAGCATTTT; CDR3aa: CASSLFSGGGNQPQHF; abundance: NA; len: 16; j_gene: TRBJ1-5; v_gene: TRBV28; d_gene: NA
CDR3nt: TGTGCCAGCAGTCCGGGAGGCTTGAACACTGAAGCTTTCTTT; CDR3aa: CASSPGGLNTEAFF; abundance: NA; len: 14; j_gene: TRBJ1-1; v_gene: TRBV28; d_gene: NA
CDR3nt: TGTGCCTGGAGTGAGGCCGGATTAAACTATGGCTACACCTTC; CDR3aa: CAWSEAGLNYGYTF; abundance: NA; len: 14; j_gene: TRBJ1-2; v_gene: TRBV30; d_gene: NA
CDR3nt: TGTGCCAGCAGCCCGGGACTAGCGGAGGACACAGATACGCAGTATTTT; CDR3aa: CASSPGLAEDTDTQYF; abundance: once; len: 16; j_gene: TRBJ2-3; v_gene: TRBV7-3; d_gene: TRBD2
CDR3nt: TGTGCCAGCTCACCGGAGTACGCCGACCACGAGCAGTACTTC; CDR3aa: CASSPEYADHEQYF; abundance: NA; len: 14; j_gene: TRBJ2-7; v_gene: TRBV18; d_gene: NA
CDR3nt: TGTGCCAGCAGTTCACTAGCGGGTCTTCCGGCGACCCAGTACTTC; CDR3aa: CASSSLAGLPATQYF; abundance: NA; len: 15; j_gene: TRBJ2-5; v_gene: TRBV27; d_gene: TRBD2
CDR3nt: TGTGCCAGCAGCCCCCCCGGCGGGGGCGCCTGGACCGGGAAGCTGTTTTTT; CDR3aa: CASSPPGGGAWTGKLFF; abundance: NA; len: 17; j_gene: TRBJ2-2; v_gene: TRBV27; d_gene: NA
CDR3nt: TGCGCCAGCAGCTTTAGCGGGAGCCATGGTGAGACCCAGTACTTC; CDR3aa: CASSFSGSHGETQYF; abundance: NA; len: 15; j_gene: TRBJ2-5; v_gene: TRBV5-1; d_gene: TRBD2
CDR3nt: TGTGCCAGCAGCTGGGTATCCGGGCTTACTTCTGGGGCCAACGTCCTGACTTTC; CDR3aa: CASSWVSGLTSGANVLTF; abundance: NA; len: 18; j_gene: TRBJ2-6; v_gene: TRBV7-2; d_gene: NA
CDR3nt: TGTGCCAGCAGCTTGGCCGCGGTCCCCAAAGAGCAGTACTTC; CDR3aa: CASSLAAVPKEQYF; abundance: NA; len: 14; j_gene: TRBJ2-7; v_gene: TRBV5-6; d_gene: NA
CDR3nt: TGCGCCAGCAGCCAAGAGGGGGGTAGCGGGAGTTCCTACAATGAGCAGTTCTTC; CDR3aa: CASSQEGGSGSSYNEQFF; abundance: few; len: 18; j_gene: TRBJ2-1; v_gene: TRBV4-3; d_gene: TRBD2
CDR3nt: TGTGCCAGCAGCTTAGTGGTTCAGTACAATGAGCAGTTCTTC; CDR3aa: CASSLVVQYNEQFF; abundance: NA; len: 14; j_gene: TRBJ2-1; v_gene: TRBV11-2; d_gene: NA
CDR3nt: TGTGCCAGCTCCCACGGACAGAGTGGAAACACCATATATTTT; CDR3aa: CASSHGQSGNTIYF; abundance: few; len: 14; j_gene: TRBJ1-3; v_gene: TRBV18; d_gene: NA
CDR3nt: TGTGCCAGCAGCTCCCGGACTATGGGGACCCAGTACTTC; CDR3aa: CASSSRTMGTQYF; abundance: NA; len: 13; j_gene: TRBJ2-5; v_gene: TRBV7-2; d_gene: NA
CDR3nt: TGTGCCAGCTCACCGGGGGACGGCAGAGGGGGAGCTTTCTTT; CDR3aa: CASSPGDGRGGAFF; abundance: NA; len: 14; j_gene: TRBJ1-1; v_gene: TRBV18; d_gene: NA
CDR3nt: TGCAGTGCTAGAAGTACGGAGACCCAGTACTTC; CDR3aa: CSARSTETQYF; abundance: NA; len: 11; j_gene: TRBJ2-5; v_gene: TRBV20-1; d_gene: NA
CDR3nt: TGTGCCAGCAGTCCCCAAGACCTAGGAGGAAAACTGTTTTTT; CDR3aa: CASSPQDLGGKLFF; abundance: NA; len: 14; j_gene: TRBJ1-4; v_gene: TRBV28; d_gene: NA
CDR3nt: TGCAGCGTTGGGGTCAGGACCAGCTCTGGGGCCAACGTCCTGACTTTC; CDR3aa: CSVGVRTSSGANVLTF; abundance: NA; len: 16; j_gene: TRBJ2-6; v_gene: TRBV29-1; d_gene: NA
CDR3nt: TGTGCCAGCAGCTTCCCAGGGACGAACCTAGGTACGCAGTATTTT; CDR3aa: CASSFPGTNLGTQYF; abundance: NA; len: 15; j_gene: TRBJ2-3; v_gene: TRBV7-9; d_gene: NA
CDR3nt: TGTGCCAGTAGTACCACAGGGGAGGGGATCGATGAGCAGTTCTTC; CDR3aa: CASSTTGEGIDEQFF; abundance: NA; len: 15; j_gene: TRBJ2-1; v_gene: TRBV19; d_gene: NA
CDR3nt: TGTGCCAGCAGTGAAGGGACAGGGGGACGGGCTTTCTTT; CDR3aa: CASSEGTGGRAFF; abundance: NA; len: 13; j_gene: TRBJ1-1; v_gene: TRBV6-4; d_gene: TRBD1
CDR3nt: TGTGCCAGCAGTTACGTCGGGACTTTGGAGACCCAGTACTTC; CDR3aa: CASSYVGTLETQYF; abundance: NA; len: 14; j_gene: TRBJ2-5; v_gene: TRBV6-6; d_gene: NA
CDR3nt: TGCAGCGTAGCACCGGGACTAGCCAGGAATGAGCAGTTCTTC; CDR3aa: CSVAPGLARNEQFF; abundance: NA; len: 14; j_gene: TRBJ2-1; v_gene: TRBV29-1; d_gene: TRBD2
CDR3nt: TGTGCCAGCGGACAGGAAGAGACCCAGTACTTC; CDR3aa: CASGQEETQYF; abundance: NA; len: 11; j_gene: TRBJ2-5; v_gene: TRBV7-2; d_gene: TRBD1
CDR3nt: TGTGCCAGCAGCTCACAGGGGGCGTCTGACTATGGCTACACCTTC; CDR3aa: CASSSQGASDYGYTF; abundance: once; len: 15; j_gene: TRBJ1-2; v_gene: TRBV7-9; d_gene: TRBD1
CDR3nt: TGTGCCAGCAGTCTAAAGGATGGCAATCAGCCCCAGCATTTT; CDR3aa: CASSLKDGNQPQHF; abundance: NA; len: 14; j_gene: TRBJ1-5; v_gene: TRBV27; d_gene: NA
CDR3nt: TGCGCCAGCAGCTCTCTAACGGGACTAGCTGGCACCGGGGAGCTGTTTTTT; CDR3aa: CASSSLTGLAGTGELFF; abundance: few; len: 17; j_gene: TRBJ2-2; v_gene: TRBV5-1; d_gene: TRBD2
CDR3nt: TGCGCCAGCAGCCTGCGGCCAGGACTAGCGGGAGACGAGCAGTTCTTC; CDR3aa: CASSLRPGLAGDEQFF; abundance: NA; len: 16; j_gene: TRBJ2-1; v_gene: TRBV5-1; d_gene: TRBD2
CDR3nt: TGTGCCAGCAGCTTAGAGGCGGTTGGCACCGGGGAGCTGTTTTTT; CDR3aa: CASSLEAVGTGELFF; abundance: NA; len: 15; j_gene: TRBJ2-2; v_gene: TRBV7-3; d_gene: NA
CDR3nt: TGTGCCAGCAGCCGGGAGGCTGAGGGTAATTCACCCCTCCACTTT; CDR3aa: CASSREAEGNSPLHF; abundance: NA; len: 15; j_gene: TRBJ1-6; v_gene: TRBV7-3; d_gene: NA
CDR3nt: TGTGCCAGCAGATCTAGACAGGGGCAAGAGACCCAGTACTTC; CDR3aa: CASRSRQGQETQYF; abundance: NA; len: 14; j_gene: TRBJ2-5; v_gene: TRBV5-4; d_gene: TRBD1
CDR3nt: TGTGCCAGCAGTTCAACTAGCGTCAAAACGTACTTC; CDR3aa: CASSSTSVKTYF; abundance: NA; len: 12; j_gene: TRBJ2-7; v_gene: TRBV27; d_gene: TRBD2
CDR3nt: TGTGCCAGCAGTTACTCGTTTTCAGGGACTTTGGATGAGCAGTTCTTC; CDR3aa: CASSYSFSGTLDEQFF; abundance: NA; len: 16; j_gene: TRBJ2-1; v_gene: TRBV6-6; d_gene: NA
CDR3nt: TGTGCCAGCACCCCCGGACGGGACAATGAAAAACTGTTTTTT; CDR3aa: CASTPGRDNEKLFF; abundance: NA; len: 14; j_gene: TRBJ1-4; v_gene: TRBV18; d_gene: NA
CDR3nt: TGCGCCAGCAGCTTGGGGAGGACCCCCGTCAGGGAGACCCAGTACTTC; CDR3aa: CASSLGRTPVRETQYF; abundance: NA; len: 16; j_gene: TRBJ2-5; v_gene: TRBV5-1; d_gene: NA
CDR3nt: TGTGCCAGCAGCTTATGGGCCACTAGCGGGAGCTCCTACAATGAGCAGTTCTTC; CDR3aa: CASSLWATSGSSYNEQFF; abundance: many; len: 18; j_gene: TRBJ2-1; v_gene: TRBV7-2; d_gene: TRBD2